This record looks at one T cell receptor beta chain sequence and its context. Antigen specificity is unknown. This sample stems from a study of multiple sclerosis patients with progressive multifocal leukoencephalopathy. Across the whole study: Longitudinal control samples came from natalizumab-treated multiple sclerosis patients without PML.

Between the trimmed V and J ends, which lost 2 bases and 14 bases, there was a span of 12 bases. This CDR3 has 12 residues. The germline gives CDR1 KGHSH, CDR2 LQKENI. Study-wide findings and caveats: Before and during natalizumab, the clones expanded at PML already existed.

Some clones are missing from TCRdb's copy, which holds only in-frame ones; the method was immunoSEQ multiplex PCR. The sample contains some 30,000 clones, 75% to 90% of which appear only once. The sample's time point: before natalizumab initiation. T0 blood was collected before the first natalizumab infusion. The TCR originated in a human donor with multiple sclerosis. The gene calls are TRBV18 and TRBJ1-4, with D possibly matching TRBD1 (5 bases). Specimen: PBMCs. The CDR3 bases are TGTGCCAGCTCACCATCCGGGAAGGGGCTGTTTTTT. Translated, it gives CASSPSGKGLFF.